This T cell receptor beta chain came from a study of T-cell memory formation after mild COVID-19. V was pared by 5 bases and J by 1 base, with 17 bases between. Looked up from germline, CDR1 is SGHVS and CDR2 is FQNEAQ. The CDR3 runs 16 residues. One entry per CDR3 protein results from TCRdb running MiXCR on the 5' RACE reads. The data show some 64,000 distinct CDR3 sequences, 9.3% seen once. The origin of this receptor is a man between 18 and 35 years old who had mild COVID-19 (a few samples of this study predate the infection). Cell type and time point are not known. The sample comprised PBMCs or a T cell subset sorted from them (not recorded which). The gene calls are TRBV7-8 and TRBJ1-1; D remains ambiguous. The CDR3 DNA is TGTGCCAGCAGCCGAAGGATGAGGGATTGGAACACTGAAGCTTTCTTT. Its translation is CASSRRMRDWNTEAFF.